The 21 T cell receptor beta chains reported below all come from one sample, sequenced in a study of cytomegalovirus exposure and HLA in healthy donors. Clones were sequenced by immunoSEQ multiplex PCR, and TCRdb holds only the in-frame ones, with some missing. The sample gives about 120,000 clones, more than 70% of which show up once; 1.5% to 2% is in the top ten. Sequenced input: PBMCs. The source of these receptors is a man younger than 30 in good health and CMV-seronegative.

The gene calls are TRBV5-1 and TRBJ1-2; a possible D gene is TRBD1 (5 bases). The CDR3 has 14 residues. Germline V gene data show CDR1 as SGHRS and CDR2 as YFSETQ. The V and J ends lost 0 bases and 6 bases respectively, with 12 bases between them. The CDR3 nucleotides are TGCGCCAGCAGCTTGGTGTCAGGGAGGGATGGCTACACCTTC. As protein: CASSLVSGRDGYTF.

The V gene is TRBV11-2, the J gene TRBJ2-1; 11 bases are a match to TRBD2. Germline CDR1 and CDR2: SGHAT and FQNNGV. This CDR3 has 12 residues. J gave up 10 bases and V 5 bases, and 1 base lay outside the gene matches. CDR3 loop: CASSRLAGEQFF. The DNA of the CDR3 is TGTGCCAGCAGCCGACTAGCGGGGGAGCAGTTCTTC.

CDR3 DNA sequence: TGTGCCAGCAGTTACTCGAAGGGGAAGGATACGCAGTATTTT. Encoded protein: CASSYSKGKDTQYF. The chain joins TRBV6-5 to TRBJ2-3, with D perhaps matching TRBD1 (5 bases). The CDR3 consists of 14 residues. The V end lost 0 bases, the J end lost 6 bases, and 10 bases lay between the germline ends. The germline V gene encodes CDR1 MNHEY and CDR2 SVGAGI.

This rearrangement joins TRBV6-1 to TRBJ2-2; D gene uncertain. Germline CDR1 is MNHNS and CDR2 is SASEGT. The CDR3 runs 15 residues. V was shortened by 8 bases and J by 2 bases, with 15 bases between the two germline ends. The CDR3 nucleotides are TGTGCCAGCCGGAACAGCAACATTAACACCGGGGAGCTGTTTTTT. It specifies CASRNSNINTGELFF.

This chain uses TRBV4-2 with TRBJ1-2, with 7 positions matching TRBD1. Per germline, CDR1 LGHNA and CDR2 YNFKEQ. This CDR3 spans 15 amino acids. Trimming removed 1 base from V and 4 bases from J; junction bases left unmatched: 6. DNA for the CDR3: TGTGCCAGCAGCCAAGGGGACAGTTTCGCCTATGGCTACACCTTC. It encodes CASSQGDSFAYGYTF.

For the CDR3, the DNA is TGCAGCGTTTTTGAGGGGGCCTCTGAAGCTTTCTTT. It yields the protein CSVFEGASEAFF. The chain combines TRBV29-1 with TRBJ1-1, with TRBD1 matching over 7 bases. The V gene's germline CDR1 is SQVTM and CDR2 ANQGSEA. The junction had 6 bases not matched to a gene; V was cut back by 5 bases and J by 6 bases. The CDR3 length is 12 residues. Supplemented by reference TRBV29-1 and TRBJ1-1, the full variable domain reads SAVISQKPSRDICQRGTSLTIQCQVDSQVTMMFWYRQQPGQSLTLIATANQGSEATYESGFVIDKFPISRPNLTFSTLTVSNMSPEDSSIYLCSVFEGASEAFFGQGTRLTVV.

The CDR3 sequence is CASSPQIMTGGVKSQHF. The CDR3 coding sequence is TGTGCCAGCAGCCCCCAGATCATGACAGGCGGAGTAAAGTCCCAGCATTTT. The chain has TRBV16 and TRBJ1-5; tentatively, D is TRBD1 (6 bases). V was shortened by 4 bases and J by 11 bases, with 27 bases between the two germline ends. The length of the CDR3 is 17 residues. Germline V gene lookup returns CDR1 KGHSY and CDR2 FQNENV.

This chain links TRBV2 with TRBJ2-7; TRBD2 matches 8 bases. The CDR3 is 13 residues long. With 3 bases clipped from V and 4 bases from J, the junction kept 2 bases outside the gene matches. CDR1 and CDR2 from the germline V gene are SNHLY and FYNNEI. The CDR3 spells CASSDSGEYEQYF. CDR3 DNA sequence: TGTGCCAGCAGTGATAGCGGGGAGTACGAGCAGTACTTC.

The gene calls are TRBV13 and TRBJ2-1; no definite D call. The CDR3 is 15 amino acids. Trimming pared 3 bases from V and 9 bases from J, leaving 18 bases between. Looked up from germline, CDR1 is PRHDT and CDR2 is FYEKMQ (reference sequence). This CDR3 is CASSFLSINLPEQFF. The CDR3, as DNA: TGTGCCAGCAGCTTTTTGAGTATAAACTTACCTGAGCAGTTCTTC.

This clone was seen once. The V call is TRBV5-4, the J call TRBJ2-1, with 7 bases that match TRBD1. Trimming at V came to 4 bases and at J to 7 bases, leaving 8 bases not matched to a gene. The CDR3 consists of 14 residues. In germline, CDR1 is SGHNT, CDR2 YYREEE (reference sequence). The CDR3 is CASSGQGVLNEQFF. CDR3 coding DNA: TGTGCCAGCAGCGGCCAGGGGGTGCTGAATGAGCAGTTCTTC. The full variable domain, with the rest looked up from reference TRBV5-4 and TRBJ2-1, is ETGVTQSPTHLIKTRGQQVTLRCSSQSGHNTVSWYQQALGQGPQFIFQYYREEENGRGNFPPRFSGLQFPNYSSELNVNALELDDSALYLCASSGQGVLNEQFFGPGTRLTVL.

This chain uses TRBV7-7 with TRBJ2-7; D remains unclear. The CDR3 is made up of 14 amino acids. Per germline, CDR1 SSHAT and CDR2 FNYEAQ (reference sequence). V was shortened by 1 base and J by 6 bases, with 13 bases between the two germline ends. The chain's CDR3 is CASSLDRQVGEQYF. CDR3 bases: TGTGCCAGCAGCTTAGACCGGCAGGTAGGCGAGCAGTACTTC.

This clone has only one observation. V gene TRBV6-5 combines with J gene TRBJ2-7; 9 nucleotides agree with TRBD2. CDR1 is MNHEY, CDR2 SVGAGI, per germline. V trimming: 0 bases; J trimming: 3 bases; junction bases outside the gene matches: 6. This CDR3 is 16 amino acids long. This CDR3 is CASSYSIVAGVYEQYF. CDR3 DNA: TGTGCCAGCAGTTACTCGATTGTAGCGGGAGTCTACGAGCAGTACTTC.

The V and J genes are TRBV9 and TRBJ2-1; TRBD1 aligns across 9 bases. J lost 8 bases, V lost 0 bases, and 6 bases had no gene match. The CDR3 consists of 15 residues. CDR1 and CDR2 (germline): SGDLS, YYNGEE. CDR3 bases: TGTGCCAGCAGCGTAGAAGGGACAGGGAGATATGAGCAGTTCTTC. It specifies CASSVEGTGRYEQFF. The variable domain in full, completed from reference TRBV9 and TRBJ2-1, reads DSGVTQTPKHLITATGQRVTLRCSPRSGDLSVYWYQQSLDQGLQFLIQYYNGEERAKGNILERFSAQQFPDLHSELNLSSLELGDSALYFCASSVEGTGRYEQFFGPGTRLTVL.

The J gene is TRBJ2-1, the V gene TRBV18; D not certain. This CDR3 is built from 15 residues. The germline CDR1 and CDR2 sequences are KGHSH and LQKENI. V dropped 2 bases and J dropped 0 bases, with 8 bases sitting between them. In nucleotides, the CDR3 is TGTGCCAGCTCACCAACAGCCAGCTCCTACAATGAGCAGTTCTTC. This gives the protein CASSPTASSYNEQFF.

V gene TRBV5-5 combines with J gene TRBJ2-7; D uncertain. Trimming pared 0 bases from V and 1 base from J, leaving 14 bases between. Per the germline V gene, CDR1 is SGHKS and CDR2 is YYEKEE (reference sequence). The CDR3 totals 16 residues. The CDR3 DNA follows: TGTGCCAGCAGCTTGGACGCCAGTTTCTCTTCCTACGAGCAGTACTTC. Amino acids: CASSLDASFSSYEQYF.

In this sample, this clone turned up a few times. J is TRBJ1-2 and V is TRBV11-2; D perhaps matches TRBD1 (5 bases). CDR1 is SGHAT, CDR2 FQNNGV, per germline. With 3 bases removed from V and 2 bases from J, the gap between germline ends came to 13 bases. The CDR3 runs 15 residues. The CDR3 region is CASSLGGDSNYGYTF. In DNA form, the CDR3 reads TGTGCCAGCAGCTTGGGAGGGGATTCCAACTATGGCTACACCTTC.

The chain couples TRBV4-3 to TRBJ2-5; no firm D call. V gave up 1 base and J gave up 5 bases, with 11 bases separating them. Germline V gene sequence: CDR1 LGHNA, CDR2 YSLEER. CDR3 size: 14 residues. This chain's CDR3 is CASSQGLGQETQYF. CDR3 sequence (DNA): TGCGCCAGCAGCCAAGGACTGGGTCAGGAGACCCAGTACTTC.

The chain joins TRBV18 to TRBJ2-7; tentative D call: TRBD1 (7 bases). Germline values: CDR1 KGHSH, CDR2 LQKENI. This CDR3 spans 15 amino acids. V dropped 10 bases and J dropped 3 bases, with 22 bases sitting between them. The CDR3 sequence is CATRGAARTNYEQYF. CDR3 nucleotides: TGTGCCACCAGGGGGGCGGCGAGGACCAACTACGAGCAGTACTTC.

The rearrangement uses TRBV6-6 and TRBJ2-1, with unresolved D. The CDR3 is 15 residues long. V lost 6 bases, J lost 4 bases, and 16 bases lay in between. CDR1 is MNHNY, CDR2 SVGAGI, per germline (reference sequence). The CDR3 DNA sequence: TGTGCCAGCAGCCGAAAGAGATTCGATTACAATGAGCAGTTCTTC. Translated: CASSRKRFDYNEQFF.

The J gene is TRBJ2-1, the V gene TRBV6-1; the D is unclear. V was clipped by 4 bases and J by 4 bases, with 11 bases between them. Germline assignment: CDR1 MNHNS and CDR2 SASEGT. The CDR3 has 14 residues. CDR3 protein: CASSANRDYNEQFF. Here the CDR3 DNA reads TGTGCCAGCAGTGCAAACAGAGATTACAATGAGCAGTTCTTC.

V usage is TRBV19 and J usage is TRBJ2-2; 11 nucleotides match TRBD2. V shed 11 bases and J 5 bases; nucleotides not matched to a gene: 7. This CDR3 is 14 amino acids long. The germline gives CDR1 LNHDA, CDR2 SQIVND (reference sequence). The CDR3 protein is CASTGTSGTGELFF. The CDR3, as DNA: TGTGCCTCAACCGGGACTAGCGGTACCGGGGAGCTGTTTTTT.